This entry lists 24 T cell receptor beta chains sequenced from one sample in a study of T cell responses to AZD1222 COVID-19 vaccine. TCRdb keeps only in-frame clones here, not all; method: immunoSEQ multiplex PCR. Among around 110,000 clones listed, roughly 90% were seen once. The material sequenced was peripheral blood, taken on day 0 of AZD1222 vaccination. The receptors shown here come from an adult in good health.

The chain uses TRBV10-3 and TRBJ1-2; D is uncertain. In germline, CDR1 is ENHRY, CDR2 SYGVKD. The CDR3 has 15 amino acids. The V end was cut by 0 bases, the J end by 8 bases, with 16 bases between. The DNA for the CDR3 is TGTGCCATCAGTGAGTCGTCCGGCGTGTATGAGGGCTACACCTTC. Its translation is CAISESSGVYEGYTF.

The J gene is TRBJ2-5, the V gene TRBV5-1; D tentatively fits TRBD1 or TRBD2 (7 bases each). With 3 bases removed from V and 5 bases from J, the gap between germline ends came to 29 bases. CDR3 length: 19 amino acids. Germline V gene data show CDR1 as SGHRS and CDR2 as YFSETQ. The CDR3 loop is CASSWPGQTTSPGTETQYF. CDR3 sequence (DNA): TGCGCCAGCAGCTGGCCGGGACAGACGACTAGCCCAGGCACGGAGACCCAGTACTTC.

The CDR3 sequence: CASSVLAGGGGTGELFF. The CDR3, as DNA: TGTGCCAGCAGCGTTCTAGCGGGAGGCGGTGGCACCGGGGAGCTGTTTTTT. The genes are TRBV9 and TRBJ2-2; 11 bases are shared with TRBD2. J gave up 4 bases and V 2 bases, and 7 bases lay outside the gene matches. This CDR3 has 17 residues. In germline, CDR1 is SGDLS, CDR2 YYNGEE.

The V and J genes are TRBV7-2 and TRBJ2-1, with TRBD2 matching 7 bases. This CDR3 region has 18 residues. The J segment lost 6 bases and the V segment lost 5 bases, leaving 19 bases of the junction unmatched. The germline CDR1 and CDR2 sequences are SGHTA and FQGNSA. The CDR3, as DNA: TGTGCCAGCAGCCTCAGGCGGGCTAGCGGTGGGGGGGGCAATGAGCAGTTCTTC. This encodes CASSLRRASGGGGNEQFF.

This chain links TRBV2 with TRBJ2-7; D is uncertain. The CDR3 covers 14 residues. V was shortened by 6 bases and J by 3 bases, with 15 bases between the two germline ends. CDR1 and CDR2 (germline): SNHLY, FYNNEI. CDR3 protein: CASSQTVVSYEQYF. CDR3 nucleotides: TGTGCCAGCAGCCAAACGGTGGTAAGCTACGAGCAGTACTTC.

The chain has TRBV28 and TRBJ2-1, with TRBD1 identical over 7 bases. From germline, CDR1 is MDHEN and CDR2 SYDVKM. This CDR3 is built from 16 residues. The trim removed 6 bases at V and 6 bases at J, leaving 14 bases unmatched. The CDR3 DNA sequence: TGTGCCAGCAGCCTGGGATGGGGGACAGCAGCCAATGAGCAGTTCTTC. Protein product: CASSLGWGTAANEQFF.

The V call is TRBV11-2, the J call TRBJ2-5; unclear D gene. The CDR3 is 12 amino acids. V was pared by 2 bases and J by 3 bases, with 4 bases between. Germline assignment: CDR1 SGHAT and CDR2 FQNNGV. The CDR3 here is CASSLTEETQYF. The DNA of the CDR3 is TGTGCCAGCAGCTTAACAGAAGAGACCCAGTACTTC.

The chain combines TRBV20-1 with TRBJ2-2; TRBD2 matches 7 bases. The length of the CDR3 is 16 residues. In germline, CDR1 is DFQATT, CDR2 SNEGSKA (reference sequence). V lost 3 bases, J lost 3 bases, and 10 bases stayed unmatched. The DNA of the CDR3 is TGCAGTGCTAGTTCGGGGCCTAGCGGATACACCGGGGAGCTGTTTTTT. Protein sequence: CSASSGPSGYTGELFF.

The chain has TRBV29-1 and TRBJ1-1; D gene unclear. The germline V and J ends were trimmed by 2 bases and 5 bases, with 15 bases remaining between them. Germline CDR1 and CDR2: SQVTM and ANQGSEA. The length of the CDR3 is 14 residues. CDR3 sequence reads: CSVELASRGTEAFF. The DNA for the CDR3 is TGCAGCGTTGAATTGGCATCACGCGGGACTGAAGCTTTCTTT.

This clone was found once. This chain connects TRBV5-1 to TRBJ2-3; 8 bases map to TRBD1. The V segment lost 3 bases and the J segment 2 bases; nucleotides outside the gene matches: 2. This CDR3 region has 14 residues. CDR1 is SGHRS and CDR2 is YFSETQ in the germline V gene. The CDR3 DNA reads TGCGCCAGCAGCTGGGACAGGAACACAGATACGCAGTATTTT. Amino acid sequence: CASSWDRNTDTQYF.

The rearrangement uses TRBV19 and TRBJ2-2; TRBD1 might be the D (6 bases). This CDR3 has 13 residues. Germline V gives CDR1 LNHDA, CDR2 SQIVND (reference sequence). V shed 2 bases and J shed 8 bases, with 9 bases lying between them. CDR3 sequence reads: CASSIQGRGELFF. In DNA form, the CDR3 reads TGTGCCAGTAGTATACAGGGGAGAGGGGAGCTGTTTTTT.

The chain has TRBV28 and TRBJ1-2, with D maybe TRBD1 (5 bases). The V gene lost 6 bases and the J gene lost 2 bases, with 16 bases spanning the gap. Germline V gives CDR1 MDHEN, CDR2 SYDVKM. This CDR3 region has 15 residues. The CDR3 reads CASSDLTVRNYGYTF. Written as DNA, the CDR3 is TGTGCCAGCAGCGATTTGACAGTTAGAAACTATGGCTACACCTTC.

This clone was seen only once. The V and J genes are TRBV19 and TRBJ1-6; D is undetermined. The CDR3 has 15 residues. The V end was cut by 3 bases, the J end by 0 bases, with 6 bases between. In germline, CDR1 is LNHDA, CDR2 SQIVND (reference sequence). CDR3 coding DNA: TGTGCCAGTAGTATCAGACTCTCCTATAATTCACCCCTCCACTTT. This gives the protein CASSIRLSYNSPLHF.

The chain links TRBV19 to TRBJ1-3, with a weak D call TRBD1 (6 bases). The CDR3 extends over 16 amino acids. V lost 3 bases to trimming and J lost 0 bases, with 12 bases between them. CDR1 is LNHDA and CDR2 is SQIVND in the germline V gene (reference sequence). The CDR3 loop reads CASSMDSLSSGNTIYF. The CDR3 DNA follows: TGTGCCAGTAGTATGGACAGCCTATCCTCTGGAAACACCATATATTTT.

The chain uses TRBV5-6 and TRBJ2-6, with 7 bases aligning to TRBD1. The CDR3 has 15 amino acids. V lost 1 base to trimming and J lost 4 bases; unmatched junction nucleotides: 2. Germline CDR1 is SGHDT and CDR2 is YYEEEE. CDR3 sequence reads: CASSLTGVGANVLTF. The CDR3 bases are TGTGCCAGCAGCTTGACAGGGGTAGGGGCCAACGTCCTGACTTTC. Full variable domain (rest looked up from reference TRBV5-6 and TRBJ2-6): DAGVTQSPTHLIKTRGQQVTLRCSPKSGHDTVSWYQQALGQGPQFIFQYYEEEERQRGNFPDRFSGHQFPNYSSELNVNALLLGDSALYLCASSLTGVGANVLTFGAGSRLTVL.

The CDR3 is CASSMRQGSYSNQPQHF. CDR3 coding DNA: TGTGCCAGTAGTATGAGACAGGGATCTTATAGCAATCAGCCCCAGCATTTT. This chain links TRBV19 with TRBJ1-5, with TRBD1 matching over 7 bases. Germline V CDR1 and CDR2: LNHDA, SQIVND (reference sequence). There are 17 residues in the CDR3. Trimming took 3 bases from V and 0 from J; bases not matched to a gene: 8.

The chain employs TRBV6-1 and TRBJ2-3; 9 bases line up with TRBD1. Germline values: CDR1 MNHNS, CDR2 SASEGT. This CDR3 is built from 16 residues. The V gene end was trimmed by 4 bases and the J gene end by 0 bases; junction bases not matched to a gene: 5. The DNA of the CDR3 is TGTGCCAGCAGTGGCGGACAGGGGTCGAGCACAGATACGCAGTATTTT. Its protein product is CASSGGQGSSTDTQYF.

This clone was recorded a few times. The J gene is TRBJ1-5, the V gene TRBV7-9; unclear D gene. Germline V gene sequence: CDR1 SEHNR, CDR2 FQNEAQ (reference sequence). V was clipped by 1 base and J by 5 bases, with 6 bases between them. The CDR3 extends over 13 amino acids. CDR3 amino acids: CASSLGPYQPQHF. The CDR3 nucleotides are TGTGCCAGCAGCTTAGGTCCATATCAGCCCCAGCATTTT.

The V and J genes are TRBV9 and TRBJ2-6; D might be TRBD1 (6 bases). The CDR3 contains 16 residues. Germline V gives CDR1 SGDLS, CDR2 YYNGEE. V lost 2 bases, J lost 0 bases, and 9 bases lay in between. CDR3 nucleotides: TGTGCCAGCAGCGTTCAGGGGTACTCTGGGGCCAACGTCCTGACTTTC. It translates to CASSVQGYSGANVLTF.

The chain is built from TRBV12-3 or TRBV12-4 and TRBJ2-5; D not resolved. The CDR3 contains 11 residues. Deletions cut 7 bases from V and 5 bases from J, with 8 bases between. The CDR3: CASTGLETQYF. CDR3 bases: TGTGCCAGCACTGGATTGGAGACCCAGTACTTC.

The rearrangement joins TRBV5-1 to TRBJ2-3; 10 bases align to TRBD2. The CDR3 is 17 residues long. V trimming: 2 bases; J trimming: 4 bases; junction bases outside the gene matches: 10. Germline CDR1 reads SGHRS; CDR2 reads YFSETQ. CDR3 sequence reads: CASSLPLGAGGSDTQYF. The CDR3 DNA sequence: TGCGCCAGCAGCTTACCCCTAGGAGCGGGAGGGTCAGATACGCAGTATTTT.

This clone is a singleton in its sample. The rearrangement joins TRBV20-1 to TRBJ1-2, with 8 bases fitting TRBD1. The CDR3 consists of 15 residues. Germline V gene sequence: CDR1 DFQATT, CDR2 SNEGSKA (reference sequence). The V and J ends lost 3 bases and 7 bases, in that order; junction bases with no gene match: 13. The CDR3 DNA sequence: TGCAGTGCTAGTACGGACAGGGTATCATATCGTGGCTACACCTTC. Amino acids: CSASTDRVSYRGYTF.

Note on this clone: The junction shows a germline mismatch at one end, possibly a read error. V and J are TRBV7-8 and TRBJ2-2; 11 bases are shared with TRBD1. Germline V CDR1 and CDR2: SGHVS, FQNEAQ. CDR3 length: 15 residues. The CDR3 DNA follows: TGTGCCAGCAGCTGGGACAGGGGGAACGCCGGGGAGCTGTTTTTT. Translating gives CASSWDRGNAGELFF.

In this sample, this clone is medium-sized. The chain joins TRBV19 to TRBJ2-7; either TRBD1 or TRBD2 may supply D (5 bases each). The CDR3 is made up of 13 amino acids. The ends were cut back, 10 bases at V and 2 bases at J, with 15 bases in the middle. Germline CDR1 reads LNHDA; CDR2 reads SQIVND (reference sequence). As DNA, the CDR3 is TGTGCCACGGGACGGGACGGGACCTACGAGCAGTACTTC. Its protein is CATGRDGTYEQYF.